The sequence of this T cell receptor beta chain was determined in a study of cytomegalovirus exposure and HLA in healthy donors. General study findings and limits: Sequencing likely produced, as an artifact, a cluster of highly shared sequence variants. It emerged from a later analysis that several of the most significant clusters appeared to be linked to common viral pathogens. In a later analysis, a missense DCLRE1C variant was linked to TCR beta V- and J-gene trimming. It was reportedly the case that the classifier diagnosed cytomegalovirus status with high specificity and sensitivity.

V lost 8 bases and J lost 7, with 15 bases in between. CDR1 is MDHEN and CDR2 is SYDVKM in the germline V gene. This CDR3 comprises 14 residues. In the PCR, 60 Vbeta and 13 Jbeta primers were used. Clones were sequenced by immunoSEQ multiplex PCR, and TCRdb holds only the in-frame ones, with some missing. The sample shows about 120,000 clones, around 77% of them seen only once. With regard to this clone: Its antigen is undetermined.

V usage is TRBV28 and J usage is TRBJ1-6; D may be TRBD1 (5 bases). The specimen sequenced was PBMCs. The sequence came from a male donor in good health and CMV-seropositive. CDR3 coding DNA: TGTGCCAGCTGGGGCAGGTTAGGCAATTCACCCCTCCACTTT. Translated, it gives CASWGRLGNSPLHF.